This T cell receptor beta chain originates from a study of spatial heterogeneity in lung cancer. The CDR3 loop spans 15 amino acids. V was cut by 5 bases and J by 2 bases, with 13 bases left in between. Time point noted: blood at routine non-recurrence follow-up after resection. Material for sequencing was whole RNA from tumor, nontumor lung or frozen PBMC, left unsorted. This clonotype was recorded many times. TCRdb ran MiXCR on the 5' RACE reads and lists one entry per CDR3 protein. Of approximately 56,000 distinct CDR3 sequences listed, roughly 7% are singletons. The clonotype comes from a female donor with early-stage non-small cell lung cancer. The chain is built from TRBV12-3 or TRBV12-4 and TRBJ1-5; D unclear. The sample was PBMCs, taken at follow-up. The CDR3 loop is CASSPVPGGNQPQHF. The CDR3, as DNA: TGTGCCAGCAGTCCCGTTCCGGGTGGCAATCAGCCCCAGCATTTT.